This T cell receptor beta chain is from a study of CD8 T cells in ankylosing spondylitis. Study-level points and caveats: Several highly homologous variants formed a TCR beta motif that appeared characteristic of ankylosing spondylitis blood. Reportedly, matched ankylosing spondylitis synovial fluid was significantly enriched for disease-linked clones. Previously reported in reactive arthritis synovial fluid and blood were some of the motif variants. Disease-associated clones were CD8+ and fairly uncommon in peripheral blood.

Comment on this clonotype: Its antigen remains unknown.

For TCR beta, libraries came from quantitative 5'-RACE with molecular barcodes. TCRdb reprocessed the 5' RACE reads via MiXCR and lists one record per CDR3 protein. The table has just under 550,000 distinct CDR3 sequences, roughly 13% seen once. Sequencing was carried out using blood, either unsorted or a sorted T cell fraction (not recorded which). This sequence was found in a male donor with ankylosing spondylitis.

The CDR3 nucleotides read TGCAGCGCCGCCTACCTAGCGGACTCCTACAATGAGCAGTTCTTC. This translates into CSAAYLADSYNEQFF. The chain uses TRBV29-1 and TRBJ2-1, with TRBD2 matching 7 bases. The ends lost 7 bases at V and 0 bases at J; junction bases unmatched: 9. There are 15 residues in the CDR3. From germline, CDR1 is SQVTM and CDR2 ANQGSEA.